The following is a TCR beta chain sequence with its context. The data were taken from a study of CD8 T cells in Susac syndrome. Random hexamers were used to reverse transcribe about 0.45 to 1 ug of RNA. An immunoSEQ multiplex PCR amplified TCR beta CDR3 over 54 Vbeta and 13 Jbeta. TCRdb processed the immunoSEQ multiplex PCR reads anew with MiXCR; each CDR3 protein has one entry. The sample has some 90,000 distinct CDR3 sequences; roughly 91% are singletons. TEMRA cells were FACS-enriched, with CD8+ and CD4+ T cells isolated negatively. This sequence originates from a human donor in good health. The source material was CD8+ T cells from PBMCs.

Here the CDR3 reads CASSPGTSGTTDTQYF. CDR3 nucleotide sequence: TGTGCCAGCAGCCCCGGGACTAGCGGGACCACAGATACGCAGTATTTT. The genes are TRBV2 and TRBJ2-3; TRBD2 aligns across 13 bases. V dropped 6 bases and J dropped 2; count of bases not matched to a gene: 5. The CDR3 length is 16 residues. Germline-derived CDR1 and CDR2 are SNHLY and FYNNEI.